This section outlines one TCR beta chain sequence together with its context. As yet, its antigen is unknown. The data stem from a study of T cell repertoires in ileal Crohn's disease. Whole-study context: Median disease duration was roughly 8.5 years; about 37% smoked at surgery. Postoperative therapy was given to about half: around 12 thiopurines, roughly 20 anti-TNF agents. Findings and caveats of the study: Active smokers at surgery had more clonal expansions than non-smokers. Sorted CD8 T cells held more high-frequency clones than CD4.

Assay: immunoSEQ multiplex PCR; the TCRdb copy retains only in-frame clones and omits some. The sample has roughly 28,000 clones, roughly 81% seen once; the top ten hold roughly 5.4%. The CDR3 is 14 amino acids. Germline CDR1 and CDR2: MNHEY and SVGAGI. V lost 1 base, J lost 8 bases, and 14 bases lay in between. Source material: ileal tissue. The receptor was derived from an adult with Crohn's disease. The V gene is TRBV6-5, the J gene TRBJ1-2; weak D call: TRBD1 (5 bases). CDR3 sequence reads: CASSYFSGHSGYTF. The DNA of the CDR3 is TGTGCCAGCAGTTACTTTTCTGGACACTCCGGCTACACCTTC.